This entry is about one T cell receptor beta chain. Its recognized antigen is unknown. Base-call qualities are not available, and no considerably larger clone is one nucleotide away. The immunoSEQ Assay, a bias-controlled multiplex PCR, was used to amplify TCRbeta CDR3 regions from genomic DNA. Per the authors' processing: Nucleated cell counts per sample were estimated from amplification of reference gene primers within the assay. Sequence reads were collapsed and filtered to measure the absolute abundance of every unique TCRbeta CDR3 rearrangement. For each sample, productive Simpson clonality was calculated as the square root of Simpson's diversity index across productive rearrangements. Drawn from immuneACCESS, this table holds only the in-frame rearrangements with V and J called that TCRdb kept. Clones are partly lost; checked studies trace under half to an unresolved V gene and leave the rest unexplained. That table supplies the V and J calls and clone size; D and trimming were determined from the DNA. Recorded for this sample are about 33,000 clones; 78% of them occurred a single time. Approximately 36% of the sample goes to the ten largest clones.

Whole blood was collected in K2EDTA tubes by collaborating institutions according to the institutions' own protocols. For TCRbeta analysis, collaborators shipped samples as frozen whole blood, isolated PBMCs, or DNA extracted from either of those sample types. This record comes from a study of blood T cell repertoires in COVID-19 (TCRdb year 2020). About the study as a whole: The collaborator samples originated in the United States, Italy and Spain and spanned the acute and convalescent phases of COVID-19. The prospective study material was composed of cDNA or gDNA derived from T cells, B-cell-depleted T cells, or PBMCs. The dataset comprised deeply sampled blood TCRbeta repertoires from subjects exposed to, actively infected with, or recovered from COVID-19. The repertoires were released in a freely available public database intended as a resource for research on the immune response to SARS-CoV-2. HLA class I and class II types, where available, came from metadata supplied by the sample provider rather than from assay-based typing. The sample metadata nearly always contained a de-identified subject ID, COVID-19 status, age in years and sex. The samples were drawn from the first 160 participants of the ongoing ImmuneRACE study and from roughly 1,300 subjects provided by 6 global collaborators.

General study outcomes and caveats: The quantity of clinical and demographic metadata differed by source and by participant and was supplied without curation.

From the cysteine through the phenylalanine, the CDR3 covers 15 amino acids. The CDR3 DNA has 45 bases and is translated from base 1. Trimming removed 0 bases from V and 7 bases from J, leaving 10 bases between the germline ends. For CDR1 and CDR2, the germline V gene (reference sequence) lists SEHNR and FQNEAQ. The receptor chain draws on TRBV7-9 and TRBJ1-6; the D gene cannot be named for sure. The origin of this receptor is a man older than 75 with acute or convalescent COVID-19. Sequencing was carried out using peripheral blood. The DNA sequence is TGTGCCAGCAGCTTAGCGGTCTTAGAGAATTCACCCCTCCACTTT. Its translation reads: CASSLAVLENSPLHF.